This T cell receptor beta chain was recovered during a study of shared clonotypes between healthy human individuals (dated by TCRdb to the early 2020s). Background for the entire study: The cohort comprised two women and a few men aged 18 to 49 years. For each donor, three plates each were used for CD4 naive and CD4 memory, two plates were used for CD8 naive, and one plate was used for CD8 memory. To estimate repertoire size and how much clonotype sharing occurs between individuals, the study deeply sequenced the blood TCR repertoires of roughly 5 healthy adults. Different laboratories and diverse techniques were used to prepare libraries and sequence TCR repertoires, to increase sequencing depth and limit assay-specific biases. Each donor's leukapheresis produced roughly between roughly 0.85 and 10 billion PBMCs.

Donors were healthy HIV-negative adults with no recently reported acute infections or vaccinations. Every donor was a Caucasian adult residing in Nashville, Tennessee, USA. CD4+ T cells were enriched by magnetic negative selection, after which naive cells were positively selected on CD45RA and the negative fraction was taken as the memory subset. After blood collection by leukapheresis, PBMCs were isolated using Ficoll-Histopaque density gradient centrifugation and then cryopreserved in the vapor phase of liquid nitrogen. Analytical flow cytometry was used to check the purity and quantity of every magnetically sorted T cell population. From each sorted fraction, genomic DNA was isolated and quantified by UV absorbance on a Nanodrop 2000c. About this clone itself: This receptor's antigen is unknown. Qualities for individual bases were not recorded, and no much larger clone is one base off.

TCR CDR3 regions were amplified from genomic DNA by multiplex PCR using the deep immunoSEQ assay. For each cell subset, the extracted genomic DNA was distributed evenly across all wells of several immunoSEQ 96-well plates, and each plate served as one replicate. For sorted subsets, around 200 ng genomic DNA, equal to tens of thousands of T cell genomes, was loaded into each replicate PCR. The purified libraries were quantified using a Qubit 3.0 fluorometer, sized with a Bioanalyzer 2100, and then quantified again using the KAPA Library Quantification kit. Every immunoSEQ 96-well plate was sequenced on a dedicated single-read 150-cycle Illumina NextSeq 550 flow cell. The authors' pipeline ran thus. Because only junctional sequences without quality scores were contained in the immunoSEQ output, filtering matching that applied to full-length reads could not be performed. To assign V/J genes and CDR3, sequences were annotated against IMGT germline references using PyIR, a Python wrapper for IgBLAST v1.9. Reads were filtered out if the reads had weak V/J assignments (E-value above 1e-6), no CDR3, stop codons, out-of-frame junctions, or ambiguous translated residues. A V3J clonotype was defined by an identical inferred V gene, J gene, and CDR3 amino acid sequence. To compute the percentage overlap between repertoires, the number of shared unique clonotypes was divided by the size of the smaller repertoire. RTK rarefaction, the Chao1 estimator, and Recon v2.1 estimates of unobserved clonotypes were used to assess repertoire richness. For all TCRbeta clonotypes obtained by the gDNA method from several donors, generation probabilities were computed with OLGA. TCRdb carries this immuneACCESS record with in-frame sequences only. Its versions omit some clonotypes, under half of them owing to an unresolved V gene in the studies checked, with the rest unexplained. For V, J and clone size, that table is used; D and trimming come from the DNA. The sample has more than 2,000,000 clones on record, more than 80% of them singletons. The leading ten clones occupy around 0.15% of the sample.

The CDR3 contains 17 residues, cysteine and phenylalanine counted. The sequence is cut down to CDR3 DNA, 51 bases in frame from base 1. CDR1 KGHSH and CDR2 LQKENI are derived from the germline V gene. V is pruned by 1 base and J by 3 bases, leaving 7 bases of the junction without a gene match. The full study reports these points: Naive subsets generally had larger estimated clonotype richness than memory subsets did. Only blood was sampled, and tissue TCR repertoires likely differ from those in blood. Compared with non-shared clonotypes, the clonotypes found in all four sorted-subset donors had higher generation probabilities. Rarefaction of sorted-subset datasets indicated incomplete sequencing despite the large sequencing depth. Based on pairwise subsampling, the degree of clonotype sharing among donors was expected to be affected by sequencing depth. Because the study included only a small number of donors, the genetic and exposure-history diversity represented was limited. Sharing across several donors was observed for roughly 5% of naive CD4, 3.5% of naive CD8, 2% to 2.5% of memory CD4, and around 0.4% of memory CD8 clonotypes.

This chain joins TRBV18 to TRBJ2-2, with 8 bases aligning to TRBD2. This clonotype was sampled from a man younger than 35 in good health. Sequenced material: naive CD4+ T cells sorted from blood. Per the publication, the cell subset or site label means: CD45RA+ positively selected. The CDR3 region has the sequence CASSPLSPGRDTGELFF. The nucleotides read TGTGCCAGCTCACCACTATCCCCCGGGAGGGACACCGGGGAGCTGTTTTTT.